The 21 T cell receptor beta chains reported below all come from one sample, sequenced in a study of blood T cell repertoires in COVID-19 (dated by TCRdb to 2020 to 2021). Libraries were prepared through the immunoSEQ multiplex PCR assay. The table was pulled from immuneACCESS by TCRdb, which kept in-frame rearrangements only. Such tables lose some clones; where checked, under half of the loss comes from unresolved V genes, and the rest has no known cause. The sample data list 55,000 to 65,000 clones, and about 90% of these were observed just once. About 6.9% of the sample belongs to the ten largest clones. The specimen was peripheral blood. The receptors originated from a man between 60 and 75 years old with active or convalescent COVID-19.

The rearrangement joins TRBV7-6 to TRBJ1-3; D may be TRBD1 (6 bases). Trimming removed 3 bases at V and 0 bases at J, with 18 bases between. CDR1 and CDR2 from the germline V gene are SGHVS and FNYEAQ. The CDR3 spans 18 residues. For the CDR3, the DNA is TGTGCCAGCAGCTTTCCCCAAACAGGGCCGAGCTCTGGAAACACCATATATTTT. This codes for CASSFPQTGPSSGNTIYF. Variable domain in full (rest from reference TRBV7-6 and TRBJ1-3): GAGVSQSPRYKVTKRGQDVALRCDPISGHVSLYWYRQALGQGPEFLTYFNYEAQQDKSGLPNDRFSAERPEGSISTLTIQRTEQRDSAMYRCASSFPQTGPSSGNTIYFGEGSWLTVV.

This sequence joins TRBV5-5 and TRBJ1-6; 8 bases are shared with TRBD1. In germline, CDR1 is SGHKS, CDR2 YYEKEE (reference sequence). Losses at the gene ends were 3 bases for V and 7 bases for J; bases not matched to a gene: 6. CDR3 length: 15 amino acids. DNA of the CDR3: TGTGCCAGCAGCTCCTGGACAGGGATGAATTCACCCCTCCACTTT. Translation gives CASSSWTGMNSPLHF.

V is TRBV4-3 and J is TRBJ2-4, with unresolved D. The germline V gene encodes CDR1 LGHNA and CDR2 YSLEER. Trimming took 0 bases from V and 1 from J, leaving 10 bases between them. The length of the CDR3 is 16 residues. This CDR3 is CASSQEQAVAKNIQYF. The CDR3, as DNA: TGCGCCAGCAGCCAAGAGCAAGCCGTTGCCAAAAACATTCAGTACTTC.

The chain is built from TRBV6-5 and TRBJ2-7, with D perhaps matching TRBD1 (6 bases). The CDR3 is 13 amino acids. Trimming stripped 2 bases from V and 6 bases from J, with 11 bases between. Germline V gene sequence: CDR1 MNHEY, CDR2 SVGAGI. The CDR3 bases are TGTGCCAGCAGTTACCACAGGGAAGGCGAGCAGTACTTC. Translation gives CASSYHREGEQYF.

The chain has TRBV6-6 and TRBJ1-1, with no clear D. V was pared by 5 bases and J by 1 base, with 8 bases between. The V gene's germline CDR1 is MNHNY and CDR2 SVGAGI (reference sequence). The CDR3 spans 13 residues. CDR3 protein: CASSREANTEAFF. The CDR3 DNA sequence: TGTGCCAGCAGTCGCGAAGCGAACACTGAAGCTTTCTTT.

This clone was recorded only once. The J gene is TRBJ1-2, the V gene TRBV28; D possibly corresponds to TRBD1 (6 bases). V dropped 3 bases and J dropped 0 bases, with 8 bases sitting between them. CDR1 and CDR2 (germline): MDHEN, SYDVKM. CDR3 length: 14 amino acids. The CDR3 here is CASSLRQANYGYTF. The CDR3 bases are TGTGCCAGCAGTTTGAGACAGGCTAACTATGGCTACACCTTC.

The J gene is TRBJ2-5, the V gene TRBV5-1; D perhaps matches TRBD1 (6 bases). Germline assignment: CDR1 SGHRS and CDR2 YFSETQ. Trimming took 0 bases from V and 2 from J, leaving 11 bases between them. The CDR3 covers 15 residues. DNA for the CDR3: TGCGCCAGCAGCTTGGTGCAGGGGTCTCAAGAGACCCAGTACTTC. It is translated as CASSLVQGSQETQYF.

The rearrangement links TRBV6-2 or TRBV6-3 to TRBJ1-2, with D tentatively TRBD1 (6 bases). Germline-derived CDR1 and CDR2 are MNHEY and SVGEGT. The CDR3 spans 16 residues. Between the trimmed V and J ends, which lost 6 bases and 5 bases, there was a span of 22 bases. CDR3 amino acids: CASRPWKPTGLYGYTF. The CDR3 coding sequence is TGTGCCAGCAGGCCTTGGAAACCTACAGGGCTGTATGGCTACACCTTC.

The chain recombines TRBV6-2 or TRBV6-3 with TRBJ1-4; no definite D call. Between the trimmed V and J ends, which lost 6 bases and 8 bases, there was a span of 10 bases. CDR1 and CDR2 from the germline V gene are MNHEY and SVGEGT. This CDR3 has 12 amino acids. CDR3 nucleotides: TGTGCCAGCAGCCCCCGAGGGGAAAAACTGTTTTTT. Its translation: CASSPRGEKLFF.

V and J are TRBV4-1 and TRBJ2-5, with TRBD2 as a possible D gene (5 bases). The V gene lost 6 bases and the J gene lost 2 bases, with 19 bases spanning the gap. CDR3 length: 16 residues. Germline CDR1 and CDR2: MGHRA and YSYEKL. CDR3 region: CASSPSWERRQETQYF. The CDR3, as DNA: TGCGCCAGCAGTCCCTCGTGGGAGCGGCGACAAGAGACCCAGTACTTC.

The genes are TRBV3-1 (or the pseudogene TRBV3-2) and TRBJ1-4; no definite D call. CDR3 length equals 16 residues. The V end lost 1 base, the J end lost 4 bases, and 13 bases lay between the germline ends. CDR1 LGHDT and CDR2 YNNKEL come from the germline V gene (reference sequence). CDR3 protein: CASSQAGGSHNEKLFF. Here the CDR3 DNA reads TGTGCCAGCAGCCAAGCTGGTGGCAGTCATAATGAAAAACTGTTTTTT.

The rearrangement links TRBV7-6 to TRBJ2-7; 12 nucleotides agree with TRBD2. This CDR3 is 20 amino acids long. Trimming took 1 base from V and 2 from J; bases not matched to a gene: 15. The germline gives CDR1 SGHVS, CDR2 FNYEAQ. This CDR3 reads CASSLEPPGTSGRTTYEQYF. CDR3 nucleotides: TGTGCCAGCAGCTTAGAGCCCCCGGGAACTAGCGGGAGGACAACCTACGAGCAGTACTTC. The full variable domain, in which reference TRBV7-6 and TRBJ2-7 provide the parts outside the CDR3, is GAGVSQSPRYKVTKRGQDVALRCDPISGHVSLYWYRQALGQGPEFLTYFNYEAQQDKSGLPNDRFSAERPEGSISTLTIQRTEQRDSAMYRCASSLEPPGTSGRTTYEQYFGPGTRLTVT.

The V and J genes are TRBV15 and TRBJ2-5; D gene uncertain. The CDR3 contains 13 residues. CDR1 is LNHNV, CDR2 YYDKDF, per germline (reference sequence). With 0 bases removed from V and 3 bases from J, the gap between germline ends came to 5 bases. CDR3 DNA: TGTGCCACCAGCAGAGACCTTAAAGAGACCCAGTACTTC. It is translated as CATSRDLKETQYF. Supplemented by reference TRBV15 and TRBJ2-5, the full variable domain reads DAMVIQNPRYQVTQFGKPVTLSCSQTLNHNVMYWYQQKSSQAPKLLFHYYDKDFNNEADTPDNFQSRRPNTSFCFLDIRSPGLGDTAMYLCATSRDLKETQYFGPGTRLLVL.

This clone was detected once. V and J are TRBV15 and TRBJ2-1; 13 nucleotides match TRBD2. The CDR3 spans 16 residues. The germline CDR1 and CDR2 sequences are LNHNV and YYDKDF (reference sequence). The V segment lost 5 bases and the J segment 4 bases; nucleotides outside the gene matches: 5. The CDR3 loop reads CATSEGLAGVYNEQFF. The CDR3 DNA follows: TGTGCCACCAGCGAAGGACTAGCGGGAGTGTACAATGAGCAGTTCTTC.

The CDR3 DNA follows: TGTGCCAGCAGCTCGTCAGGGCTAGACACTGAAGCTTTCTTT. Translating gives CASSSSGLDTEAFF. The rearrangement joins TRBV11-2 to TRBJ1-1; D is perhaps TRBD1 (5 bases). The V end was cut by 4 bases, the J end by 3 bases, with 12 bases between. This CDR3 is 14 amino acids long. CDR1 and CDR2 from the germline V gene are SGHAT and FQNNGV.

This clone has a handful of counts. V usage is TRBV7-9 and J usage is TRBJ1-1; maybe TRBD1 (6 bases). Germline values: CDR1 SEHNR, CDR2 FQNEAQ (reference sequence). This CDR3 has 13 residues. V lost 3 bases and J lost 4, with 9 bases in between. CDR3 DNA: TGTGCCAGCAGCTTTGTAGGGGGCACTGAAGCTTTCTTT. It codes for CASSFVGGTEAFF.

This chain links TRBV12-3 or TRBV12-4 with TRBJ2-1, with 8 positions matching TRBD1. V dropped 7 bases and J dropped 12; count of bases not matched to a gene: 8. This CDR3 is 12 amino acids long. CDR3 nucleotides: TGTGCCAGCACCCTAGGACAGGGATTGCAGTTCTTC. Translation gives CASTLGQGLQFF.

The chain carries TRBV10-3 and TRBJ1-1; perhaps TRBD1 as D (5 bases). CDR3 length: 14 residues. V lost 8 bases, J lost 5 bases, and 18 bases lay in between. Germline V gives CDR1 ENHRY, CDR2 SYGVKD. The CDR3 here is CAIALEGTGTEAFF. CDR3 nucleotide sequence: TGTGCCATCGCCTTGGAGGGGACGGGGACTGAAGCTTTCTTT.

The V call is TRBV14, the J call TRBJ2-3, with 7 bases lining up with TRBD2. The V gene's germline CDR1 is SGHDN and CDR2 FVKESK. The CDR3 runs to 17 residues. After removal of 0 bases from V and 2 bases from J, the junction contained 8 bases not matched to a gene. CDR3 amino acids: CASSQDEFGGITDTQYF. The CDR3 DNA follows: TGTGCCAGCAGCCAAGATGAGTTCGGGGGGATCACAGATACGCAGTATTTT.

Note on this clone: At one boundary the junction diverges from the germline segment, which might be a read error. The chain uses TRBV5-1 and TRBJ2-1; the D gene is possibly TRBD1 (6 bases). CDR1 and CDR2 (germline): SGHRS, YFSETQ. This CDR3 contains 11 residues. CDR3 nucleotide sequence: TGCGCCAGCAGCTGGGGACATTTAGTCGTCTTC. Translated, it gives CASSWGHLVVF.

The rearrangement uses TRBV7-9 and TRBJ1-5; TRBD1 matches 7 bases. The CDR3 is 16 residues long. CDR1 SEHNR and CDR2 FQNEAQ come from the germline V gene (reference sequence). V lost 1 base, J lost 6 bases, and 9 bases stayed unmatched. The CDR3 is CASSLDTPGGSQPQHF. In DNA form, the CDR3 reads TGTGCCAGCAGCTTAGATACACCAGGGGGAAGTCAGCCCCAGCATTTT.